This TCR beta chain appears in the sequencing data of a study of blood T cell repertoires in COVID-19. In the study overall: Whether acute or convalescent, the COVID-19 samples came from the United States, Italy and Spain. T cells, B-cell-depleted T cells, or PBMCs provided the cDNA or gDNA that served as material.

The authors' processing: For nucleated cells, counts were estimated from reference gene primer amplification. TCRdb's table, derived via immunoSEQ multiplex PCR, lists solely in-frame clones and lacks some. V and J calls and clone size are given by that table; D and trimming were obtained from the DNA. The sample has roughly 200,000 clones, 80% seen once; the top ten hold 5.5%. This clone was seen a few times. The CDR3 has 15 amino acids. Germline V gives CDR1 SEHNR, CDR2 FQNEAQ (reference sequence). V was pared by 1 base and J by 8 bases, with 5 bases of the junction left unmatched. The chain is built from TRBV7-9 and TRBJ1-4; 9 nucleotides align to TRBD1. Specimen: peripheral blood. This receptor was taken from a woman aged 70-85 years with acute or convalescent COVID-19. CDR3 sequence: CASSLVTTGGEKLFF. The CDR3 DNA reads as TGTGCCAGCAGCTTAGTTACGACAGGGGGGGAAAAACTGTTTTTT.